This TCR beta chain was documented in a study of blood T cell repertoires in COVID-19. Overall study context: COVID-19 samples, acute and convalescent, were from the United States, Italy and Spain. The analysed material was cDNA or gDNA that came from T cells, B-cell-depleted T cells, or PBMCs.

Germline lookup yields CDR1 SEHNR and CDR2 FQNEAQ (reference sequence). V lost 5 bases to trimming and J lost 3 bases, with 13 bases between them. The CDR3 covers 14 residues. TCRdb keeps only in-frame clones here, not all; method: immunoSEQ multiplex PCR. The sample includes roughly 110,000 clones, about 88% of them seen just once. The chain joins TRBV7-9 to TRBJ1-1; D is perhaps TRBD1 (5 bases). This receptor was taken from a woman aged 70-85 years who had recovered from COVID-19. The specimen was peripheral blood. The CDR3 coding sequence is TGTGCCAGCAGCCGCGACGGGGGGTACACTGAAGCTTTCTTT. Its translation is CASSRDGGYTEAFF.